The next 17 T cell receptor beta chains were all read from a single sample in a study of CD8+ T cells in alopecia areata. Treatment denoted: oral pan-JAK inhibitor, 5-10 mg twice daily. Obtained from alopecia areata patients were lesional scalp punch biopsies along with peripheral blood. Investigators isolated RNA and reverse transcribed it into cDNA to act as the sequencing template. Using immunoSEQ multiplex PCR, the repertoire was profiled, and TCRdb retains in-frame clones only, with some absent. There are around 4,300 clones in the sample; 60% occur only once, and around a tenth lies in the top ten. Sequencing used skin, obtained at approximately week 36, from a patient treated with tofacitinib. These receptors were collected from a human donor with alopecia areata.

The J gene is TRBJ2-1, the V gene TRBV10-1; 15 positions agree with TRBD2. This CDR3 has 15 residues. CDR1 is WNHNN and CDR2 is SYGVQD in the germline V gene (reference sequence). The V segment lost 6 bases and the J segment 7 bases; nucleotides outside the gene matches: 4. The DNA for the CDR3 is TGCGCCAGCAGCTACGGGACTAGCGGGAGGAATGAGCAGTTCTTC. Its translation: CASSYGTSGRNEQFF.

The chain carries TRBV28 and TRBJ2-5; D may be TRBD1 or TRBD2 (5 bases each). V was trimmed by 5 bases and J by 6 bases, leaving 16 bases between them. In germline, CDR1 is MDHEN, CDR2 SYDVKM. The CDR3 sequence is 14 residues long. The chain's CDR3 is CASSGTHPGQTQYF. CDR3 sequence (DNA): TGTGCCAGCAGTGGGACCCACCCTGGACAGACCCAGTACTTC.

V gene TRBV4-2 combines with J gene TRBJ1-2; unclear D gene. V was trimmed by 1 base and J by 0 bases, leaving 9 bases between them. Germline loops: CDR1 LGHNA, CDR2 YNFKEQ. The CDR3 is made up of 15 amino acids. The CDR3: CASSQVPPANYGYTF. The CDR3 coding sequence is TGTGCCAGCAGCCAAGTTCCGCCAGCTAACTATGGCTACACCTTC.

V is TRBV5-8 and J is TRBJ1-1; 7 bases line up with TRBD1. The CDR3 loop spans 18 amino acids. The V and J ends lost 3 bases and 3 bases, in that order; junction bases with no gene match: 17. Germline V gene sequence: CDR1 SGHTS, CDR2 YDEGEE. CDR3 sequence reads: CASSSPGGLFRRDTEAFF. Here the CDR3 DNA reads TGTGCCAGCAGCTCTCCAGGGGGGCTATTTCGTCGAGACACTGAAGCTTTCTTT.

The chain links TRBV28 to TRBJ1-4, with a tentative D call TRBD1 (6 bases). Germline CDR1 is MDHEN and CDR2 is SYDVKM. There are 14 residues in the CDR3. V lost 10 bases and J 6 bases, leaving 18 bases between the germline ends. CDR3 in DNA: TGTGCCACCTCACCCGGGGGGCTTGATGAAAAACTGTTTTTT. Protein sequence: CATSPGGLDEKLFF.

This chain joins TRBV5-1 and TRBJ2-7; 8 bases map to TRBD2. Looked up from germline, CDR1 is SGHRS and CDR2 is YFSETQ. Trimming took 7 bases from V and 3 from J; bases not matched to a gene: 6. The CDR3 is made up of 13 amino acids. CDR3: CASGLRGGYEQYF. Written as DNA, the CDR3 is TGCGCCAGCGGCCTCCGGGGGGGCTACGAGCAGTACTTC.

A word on this clone: In this CDR3 the conserved last residue, phenylalanine or tryptophan, is missing, so a read error is likely. The chain uses TRBV29-1 and TRBJ2-7; 10 bases are a match to TRBD1. Germline trimming cut 4 bases from V and 4 bases from J; bases unmatched to any gene: 13. The CDR3 runs to 16 residues. From germline, CDR1 is SQVTM and CDR2 ANQGSEA. The CDR3 sequence is CSVGLGYPGQGYEQYL. CDR3 in DNA: TGCAGCGTTGGATTAGGGTACCCGGGACAGGGGTACGAGCAGTACCTC.

This rearrangement joins TRBV28 to TRBJ2-1; 8 bases match TRBD1. CDR1 and CDR2 (germline): MDHEN, SYDVKM. The ends lost 6 bases at V and 9 bases at J; junction bases unmatched: 4. The CDR3 consists of 12 residues. This CDR3 is CASRRTGGEQFF. The CDR3 nucleotides read TGTGCCAGCAGAAGAACAGGGGGTGAGCAGTTCTTC. Supplemented by reference TRBV28 and TRBJ2-1, the full variable domain reads DVKVTQSSRYLVKRTGEKVFLECVQDMDHENMFWYRQDPGLGLRLIYFSYDVKMKEKGDIPEGYSVSREKKERFSLILESASTNQTSMYLCASRRTGGEQFFGPGTRLTVL.

The V gene is TRBV7-2, the J gene TRBJ2-5, with 9 bases fitting TRBD1. The DNA end lines up better with TRBJ2-7; the J call may be wrong. The CDR3 sequence is 15 residues long. Germline V gives CDR1 SGHTA, CDR2 FQGNSA. In nucleotides, the CDR3 is TGTGCCAGCAGCTTAAGGGGACAGGGCTCCTACGAGCAGTACTTC. This sequence encodes CASSLRGQGSYEQYF.

V is TRBV7-9 and J is TRBJ1-5; 9 positions agree with TRBD1. V lost 5 bases and J lost 4; bases outside the gene matches: 3. CDR1 SEHNR and CDR2 FQNEAQ come from the germline V gene (reference sequence). The CDR3 sequence is 14 residues long. The CDR3 DNA reads as TGTGCCAGCAGCCCACAGGGGGCGAATCAGCCCCAGCATTTT. Residues: CASSPQGANQPQHF.

This clone appeared a single time. This rearrangement joins TRBV7-9 to TRBJ2-5; D might be TRBD1 (5 bases). The DNA matches TRBJ2-7 better at its end, which makes the J call doubtful. Germline values: CDR1 SEHNR, CDR2 FQNEAQ (reference sequence). There are 16 residues in the CDR3. The CDR3 loop reads CASSFDGHLAVREQYF. The CDR3 DNA sequence: TGTGCCAGCAGCTTCGACGGACATCTCGCGGTCCGCGAGCAGTACTTC.

This rearrangement joins TRBV27 to TRBJ2-7, with 7 positions matching TRBD2. CDR3 length: 13 residues. V lost 6 bases, J lost 2 bases, and 4 bases stayed unmatched. Germline values: CDR1 MNHEY, CDR2 SMNVEV (reference sequence). Here the CDR3 reads CASRSGVTYEQYF. The CDR3 DNA is TGTGCCAGCAGAAGCGGGGTAACCTACGAGCAGTACTTC.

The chain has TRBV20-1 and TRBJ2-7; D may be TRBD2 (6 bases). Germline CDR1 is DFQATT and CDR2 is SNEGSKA (reference sequence). This CDR3 comprises 11 residues. With 6 bases removed from V and 6 bases from J, the gap between germline ends came to 12 bases. The CDR3: CSAAGRGEQYF. The CDR3 DNA sequence: TGCAGTGCGGCGGGACGGGGCGAGCAGTACTTC.

This sequence joins TRBV7-8 and TRBJ2-7; D may match TRBD1 or TRBD2 (5 bases each). The germline gives CDR1 SGHVS, CDR2 FQNEAQ. The V end was cut by 2 bases, the J end by 1 base, with 12 bases between. The CDR3 is made up of 15 amino acids. CDR3 sequence reads: CASSLPGAGSYEQYF. As DNA, the CDR3 is TGTGCCAGCAGCTTACCCGGGGCTGGTTCCTACGAGCAGTACTTC.

The rearrangement links TRBV5-1 to TRBJ2-5; either TRBD1 or TRBD2 may supply D (6 bases each). V lost 5 bases, J lost 4 bases, and 9 bases lay in between. Germline lookup yields CDR1 SGHRS and CDR2 YFSETQ. The CDR3 covers 12 residues. For the CDR3, the DNA is TGCGCCAGCAGAGGGGGGCTAGAGACCCAGTACTTC. Its protein is CASRGGLETQYF.

The rearrangement joins TRBV6-5 to TRBJ2-5; D unclear. The ends were cut back, 3 bases at V and 5 bases at J, with 10 bases in the middle. The germline V gene encodes CDR1 MNHEY and CDR2 SVGAGI. This CDR3 has 13 residues. The CDR3 loop reads CASSYQETETQYF. CDR3 coding DNA: TGTGCCAGCAGTTATCAGGAGACCGAGACCCAGTACTTC.

This clone was counted a few times. The chain carries TRBV4-3 and TRBJ2-7; 10 positions match TRBD2. In germline, CDR1 is LGHNA, CDR2 YSLEER. The J segment lost 4 bases and the V segment lost 4 bases, leaving 7 bases of the junction unmatched. This CDR3 comprises 15 residues. CDR3 sequence (DNA): TGCGCCAGCAGCCCCGGGAGGACTAGCGGTTACGAGCAGTACTTC. Translated, it gives CASSPGRTSGYEQYF.